This T cell receptor beta chain was sequenced in a study of cytomegalovirus exposure and HLA in healthy donors. Overall study findings and caveats: It was shown in a later analysis that HLA-associated TCR beta chains were more clonally expanded than other, equally common chains.

On this clone: No antigen is known for it.

PCR involved 60 Vbeta and 13 Jbeta primers. Authors' data handling: A later analysis tallied 87 million or so unique TCR beta chains, roughly 11 million of them shared. The assay was immunoSEQ multiplex PCR, and TCRdb's table has in-frame clones only and misses some. V and J calls and clone size are copied from that table; D and trimming were computed from the DNA. The table records approximately 120,000 clones, roughly four fifths of them present only once. The sequencing sample was made of PBMCs. The clonotype originates from a woman between 45 and 65 years old in good health and CMV-seropositive.

The CDR3, as DNA: TGTGCCAGCAGCCAAGATCGGCAGGCCATCCACGAGCAGTACTTC. This sequence encodes CASSQDRQAIHEQYF. The chain joins TRBV4-2 to TRBJ2-7; D remains ambiguous. Trimming cost V 0 bases and J 5 bases, with 14 bases left between them. CDR1 is LGHNA and CDR2 is YNFKEQ in the germline V gene. This CDR3 has 15 amino acids.